A selection of T cell receptor beta chains follows, all from one sample in a study of blood T cell repertoires in COVID-19. Sequencing was performed with immunoSEQ multiplex PCR; in TCRdb, only in-frame clones are kept and a portion is missing. The sample holds approximately 190,000 clones, 75% to 90% seen once. The source material was peripheral blood. The receptors were sampled from a man between 65 and 79 years old with active or convalescent COVID-19. Each CDR3 is given with its conserved first and last residue. The order of the fields is J gene, V gene, CDR3 length, CDR3 protein.

J: TRBJ2-7
V: TRBV4-1
length: 14
CDR3: CASSQDPLNYEQYF

J: TRBJ1-2
V: TRBV28
length: 13
CDR3: CASREQGAYGYTF

J: TRBJ1-6
V: TRBV5-1
length: 16
CDR3: CASSRTGGQLNSPLHF

J: TRBJ2-1
V: TRBV10-3
length: 16
CDR3: CAISDPASGRRNEQFF

J: TRBJ1-4
V: TRBV4-1
length: 16
CDR3: CASSQVTSVTNEKLFF

J: TRBJ2-5
V: TRBV7-8
length: 19
CDR3: CASSLELLAGVPHQETQYF

J: TRBJ1-5
V: TRBV9
length: 14
CDR3: CASSAGTGNQPQHF

J: TRBJ2-7
V: TRBV11-2
length: 15
CDR3: CASSLEPTAAYEQYF

J: TRBJ1-3
V: TRBV6-6
length: 16
CDR3: CASSYGLELLRVPIYF

J: TRBJ1-3
V: TRBV28
length: 15
CDR3: CASSTPGTGGNTIYF

J: TRBJ2-1
V: TRBV5-6
length: 16
CDR3: CASSPVLSGWYNEQFF

J: TRBJ2-4
V: TRBV28
length: 16
CDR3: CASSRVLAGELNIQYF

J: TRBJ2-7
V: TRBV7-2
length: 14
CDR3: CASSLRFEPYEQYF

J: TRBJ2-3
V: TRBV19
length: 16
CDR3: CASSIGGGKSTDTQYF

J: TRBJ2-3
V: TRBV12-5
length: 16
CDR3: CASGLAGTSGRSTQYF

J: TRBJ2-7
V: TRBV7-9
length: 12
CDR3: CASSSQTGEQYF

J: TRBJ1-1
V: TRBV4-3
length: 14
CDR3: CASSQATGNTEAFF

J: TRBJ1-6
V: TRBV28
length: 14
CDR3: CASSLGQGGSPLHF

J: TRBJ2-5
V: TRBV23-1
length: 17
CDR3: CASSKMTRQGAEETQYF

J: TRBJ2-1
V: TRBV19
length: 17
CDR3: CASSARLAGGPSGEQFF

J: TRBJ2-2
V: TRBV18
length: 17
CDR3: CASSPNMPGLNTGELFF

J: TRBJ2-1
V: TRBV19
length: 14
CDR3: CASSMGLADAEQFF

J: TRBJ1-5
V: TRBV28
length: 13
CDR3: CASRRSSYQPQHF

J: TRBJ2-5
V: TRBV6-5
length: 15
CDR3: CASSPDRVKQETQYF